This T cell receptor beta chain was sequenced for a study of cytomegalovirus exposure and HLA in healthy donors. About the study: In a later analysis, it was reported that the 120 validation repertoires had been produced on the same platform as the roughly 700 repertoires belonging to the first cohort.

The germline V and J ends were trimmed by 5 bases and 5 bases, with 18 bases remaining between them. Germline assignment: CDR1 SQVTM and CDR2 ANQGSEA. The CDR3 length is 15 residues. Comment on this clone: Its target is not known.

Repertoires were generated with immunoSEQ multiplex PCR, while TCRdb's copy carries only in-frame clones and drops some. Seen here are roughly 120,000 clones, approximately 88% observed once, and the top ten hold around 2%. Study-level findings and limits: Through in vitro validation, three CMV-associated chains were shown to be specific for CMV antigens. According to the study, around 160 TCR beta chains were cytomegalovirus-associated.

This sequence joins TRBV29-1 and TRBJ1-4; D might be TRBD1 (5 bases). The sequenced sample was PBMCs. This sequence originates from a young man in good health and CMV-seronegative. This chain's CDR3 is CSVFVFLGVNEKLFF. In DNA form, the CDR3 reads TGCAGCGTTTTCGTCTTTCTAGGGGTGAATGAAAAACTGTTTTTT.